This TCR beta chain was found in a study of tumor-infiltrating lymphocytes in oesophageal squamous cell carcinoma. The CDR3 spans 18 amino acids, including both terminal residues. CDR1 WSHSY and CDR2 SAAADI come from the germline V gene. TCRdb called the PCR reads again in MiXCR, with one record for every CDR3 protein. The data contain about 19,000 distinct CDR3 sequences, under 40% of them singletons. For this clonotype: The final CDR3 position lacks the conserved phenylalanine or tryptophan, pointing to a likely read error. No DNA is shown, since the ends of the CDR3 on it are uncertain; the CDR3 is the one TCRdb lists.

The TCR comes from a male donor with esophageal squamous cell carcinoma. This sequence joins TRBV10-2 and TRBJ2-3; the tabulated D call, TRBD1, remains unverified against the DNA. The source material was blood. The CDR3 sequence: CASGRSGTGTYNEQFFGP.